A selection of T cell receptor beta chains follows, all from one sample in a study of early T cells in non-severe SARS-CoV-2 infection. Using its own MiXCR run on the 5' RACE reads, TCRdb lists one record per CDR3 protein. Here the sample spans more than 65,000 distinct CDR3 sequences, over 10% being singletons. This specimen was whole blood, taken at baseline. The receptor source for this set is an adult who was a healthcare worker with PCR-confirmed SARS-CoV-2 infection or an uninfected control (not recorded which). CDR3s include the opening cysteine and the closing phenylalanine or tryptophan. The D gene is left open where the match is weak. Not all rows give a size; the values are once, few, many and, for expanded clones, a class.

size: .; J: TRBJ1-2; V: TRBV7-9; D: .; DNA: TGTGCCAGCACTCTCCTACGTGGCTATGGCTACACCTTC; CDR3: CASTLLRGYGYTF
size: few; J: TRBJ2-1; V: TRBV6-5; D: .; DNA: TGTGCCAGCAGACCCCCCTTGGGGGGCTACAATGAGCAGTTCTTC; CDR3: CASRPPLGGYNEQFF
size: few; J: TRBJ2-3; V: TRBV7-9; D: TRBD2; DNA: TGTGCCAGCAGCTGGGGGACTAGCGGGAGAGCTAGCACAGATACGCAGTATTTT; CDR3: CASSWGTSGRASTDTQYF
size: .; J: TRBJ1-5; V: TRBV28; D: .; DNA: TGTGCCAGCAGTTTAAGGCCACCCAATCAGCCCCAGCATTTT; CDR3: CASSLRPPNQPQHF
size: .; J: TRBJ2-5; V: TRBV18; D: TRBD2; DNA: TGTGCCAGCTCCCAAGCGGGGGGCGAGACCCAGTACTTC; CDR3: CASSQAGGETQYF
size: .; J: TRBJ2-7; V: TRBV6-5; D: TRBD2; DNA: TGTGCCAGCAGCCGGAAACTAGCGGGGGTATTCCACGAGCAGTACTTC; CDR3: CASSRKLAGVFHEQYF
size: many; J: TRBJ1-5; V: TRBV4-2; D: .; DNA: TGTGCCAGCAGCCAAACACAGAATCAGCCCCAGCATTTT; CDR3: CASSQTQNQPQHF
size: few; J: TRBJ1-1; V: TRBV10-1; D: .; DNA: TGCGCCAGCAGTGAGTCTCGGACGGTGAACACTGAAGCTTTCTTT; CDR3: CASSESRTVNTEAFF
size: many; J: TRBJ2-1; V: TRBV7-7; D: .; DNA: TGTGCCAGCAGCCTAAGGTTGTACAATGAGCAGTTCTTC; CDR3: CASSLRLYNEQFF
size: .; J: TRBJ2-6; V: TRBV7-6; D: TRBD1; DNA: TGTGCCAGCAGCCGGACAGGAGGCTCTGGGGCCAACGTCCTGACTTTC; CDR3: CASSRTGGSGANVLTF
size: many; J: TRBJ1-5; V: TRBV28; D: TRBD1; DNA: TGTGCCAGCAGTCCCGCGGACAGGGTCAATCAGCCCCAGCATTTT; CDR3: CASSPADRVNQPQHF
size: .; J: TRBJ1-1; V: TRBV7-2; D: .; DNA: TGTGCCAGCAGCTTACGGGCCGGGAACACTGAAGCTTTCTTT; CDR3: CASSLRAGNTEAFF
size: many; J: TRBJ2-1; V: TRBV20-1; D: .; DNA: TGCAGTGCTAGGGGTTACTCGGGGGGCCTCTACAATGAGCAGTTCTTC; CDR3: CSARGYSGGLYNEQFF
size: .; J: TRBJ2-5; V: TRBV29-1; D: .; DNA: TGCAGCGTTGGCCCGGACAGAGGAGAGACCCAGTACTTC; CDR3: CSVGPDRGETQYF
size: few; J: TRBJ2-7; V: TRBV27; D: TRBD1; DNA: TGTGCCAGCAGTTCCCCCGGGACAGCTTTCTACGAGCAGTACTTC; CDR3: CASSSPGTAFYEQYF
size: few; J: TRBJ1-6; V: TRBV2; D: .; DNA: TGTGCCAGCAGTACACAACGGGGGTATAATTCACCCCTCCACTTT; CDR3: CASSTQRGYNSPLHF
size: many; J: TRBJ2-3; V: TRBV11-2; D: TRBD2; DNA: TGTGCCAGCAGCCTAGGGACTAGCGGGGTGGATACGCAGTATTTT; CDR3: CASSLGTSGVDTQYF
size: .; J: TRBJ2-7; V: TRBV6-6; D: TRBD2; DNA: TGTGCCAGCAGTTACGGGACTAGCTCCTACGAGCAGTACTTC; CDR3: CASSYGTSSYEQYF
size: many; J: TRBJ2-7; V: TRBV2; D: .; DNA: TGTGCCAGCAGGAGGCTCCCCACCCCCCAGAGGGTCTACGAGCAGTACTTC; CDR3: CASRRLPTPQRVYEQYF
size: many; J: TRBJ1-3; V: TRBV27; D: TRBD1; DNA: TGTGCCAGCAGTTTATCGGACAGGGTTTCTGACACCATATATTTT; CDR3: CASSLSDRVSDTIYF
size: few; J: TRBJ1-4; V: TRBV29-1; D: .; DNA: TGCAGCGTTGAAAGAACAGGGTGGGGTGAAAAACTGTTTTTT; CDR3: CSVERTGWGEKLFF
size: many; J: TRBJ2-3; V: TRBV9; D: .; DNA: TGTGCCAGCAGCGCGTCACAGGCGGTAGGGAGAGATACGCAGTATTTT; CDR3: CASSASQAVGRDTQYF
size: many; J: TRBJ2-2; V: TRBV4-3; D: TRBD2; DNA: TGCGCCAGCAGCCCCTCCACTAGCGGGGGGGCCGGGGAGCTGTTTTTT; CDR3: CASSPSTSGGAGELFF
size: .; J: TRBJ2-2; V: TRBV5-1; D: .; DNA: TGCGCCAGCAGCCCAAGTCCCGAGAGAGGGAGAGGGGAGCTGTTTTTT; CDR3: CASSPSPERGRGELFF
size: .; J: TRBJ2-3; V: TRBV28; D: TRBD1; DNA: TGTGCCAGTATCCGGGACAGGGTCACAGATACGCAGTATTTT; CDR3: CASIRDRVTDTQYF
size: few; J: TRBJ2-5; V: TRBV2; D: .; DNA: TGTGCCACCAGGAGCGGGGAGACCCAGTACTTC; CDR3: CATRSGETQYF
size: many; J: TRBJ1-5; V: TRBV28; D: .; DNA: TGTGCCAGCAGTTTACAGGAGAATCAGCCCCAGCATTTT; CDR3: CASSLQENQPQHF
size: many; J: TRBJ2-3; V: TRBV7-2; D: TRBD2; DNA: TGTGCCAGCAGCTTCCCCGGGGGAGGGGATACGCAGTATTTT; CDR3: CASSFPGGGDTQYF
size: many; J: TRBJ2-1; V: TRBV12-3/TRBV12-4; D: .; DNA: TGTGCCAGCAGCAGGGACGGCCACGGGTTCTTC; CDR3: CASSRDGHGFF
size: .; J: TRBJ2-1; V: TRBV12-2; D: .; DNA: TGTGCAAGCCTCCGGGGGATTGCGGGGTGGGACAATGAGCAGTTCTTC; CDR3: CASLRGIAGWDNEQFF